The 9 T cell receptor beta chains listed next were all sequenced from one sample in a study of beta chain features in type 1 diabetes. Since all of the isolated RNA was reverse transcribed, expressed TCRB transcripts were what got sequenced. TCRdb keeps only in-frame clones here, not all; method: immunoSEQ multiplex PCR. The sample lists about 260,000 clones, about 70% occurring once. Material: naive CD4+ T cells from blood. The source of these receptors is a man under 40 in good health.

The chain combines TRBV7-2 with TRBJ2-2; D gene unclear. V was cut by 5 bases and J by 7 bases, with 11 bases left in between. Germline V gives CDR1 SGHTA, CDR2 FQGNSA. This CDR3 is 13 amino acids long. This chain's CDR3 is CASSPWRSGELFF. CDR3 in DNA: TGTGCCAGCAGCCCCTGGCGGAGCGGGGAGCTGTTTTTT.

The rearrangement uses TRBV5-6 and TRBJ2-4; 10 nucleotides match TRBD2. Germline CDR1 is SGHDT and CDR2 is YYEEEE. J was trimmed by 10 bases and V by 3 bases; bases with no gene match: 4. The CDR3 is 13 residues long. The CDR3, as DNA: TGTGCCAGCAGCTCCAGACTAGCGGGTATTCAGTACTTC. The encoded protein is CASSSRLAGIQYF.

This clone showed up just a few times. The V gene is TRBV30, the J gene TRBJ1-1, with 8 bases lining up with TRBD1. Germline V gene lookup returns CDR1 GTSNPN and CDR2 SVGIG (reference sequence). With 5 bases clipped from V and 8 bases from J, the junction kept 10 bases outside the gene matches. This CDR3 comprises 13 residues. The CDR3 DNA reads as TGTGCCTGGTGGACCGGGACAGGAGAAGAAGCTTTCTTT. Translating it yields CAWWTGTGEEAFF.

The chain carries TRBV5-6 and TRBJ2-2; no clear D. The ends were cut back, 3 bases at V and 6 bases at J, with 3 bases in the middle. The CDR3 runs to 11 residues. CDR1 is SGHDT, CDR2 YYEEEE, per germline. The CDR3 here is CASSSAGELFF. The CDR3 DNA reads TGTGCCAGCAGCTCCGCCGGGGAGCTGTTTTTT. Based on the CDR3 plus reference TRBV5-6 and TRBJ2-2, the full variable domain is DAGVTQSPTHLIKTRGQQVTLRCSPKSGHDTVSWYQQALGQGPQFIFQYYEEEERQRGNFPDRFSGHQFPNYSSELNVNALLLGDSALYLCASSSAGELFFGEGSRLTVL.

The CDR3: CAWTSAGFSAGELFF. The CDR3 coding sequence is TGTGCCTGGACCTCAGCAGGGTTTTCGGCCGGGGAGCTGTTTTTT. This chain connects TRBV30 to TRBJ2-2; weak D call: TRBD1 (5 bases). The CDR3 loop spans 15 amino acids. Germline V gives CDR1 GTSNPN, CDR2 SVGIG (reference sequence). V lost 4 bases to trimming and J lost 6 bases, with 18 bases between them.

The CDR3 region is CASSPRRSTDTQYF. The CDR3, as DNA: TGCGCCAGCAGCCCCCGCCGGAGCACAGATACGCAGTATTTT. The chain carries TRBV5-1 and TRBJ2-3; D not resolved. The V gene's germline CDR1 is SGHRS and CDR2 YFSETQ. The length of the CDR3 is 14 residues. The V and J ends lost 4 bases and 0 bases respectively, with 9 bases between them. Full variable domain (remainder filled in from reference TRBV5-1 and TRBJ2-3): KAGVTQTPRYLIKTRGQQVTLSCSPISGHRSVSWYQQTPGQGLQFLFEYFSETQRNKGNFPGRFSGRQFSNSRSEMNVSTLELGDSALYLCASSPRRSTDTQYFGPGTRLTVL.

V usage is TRBV28 and J usage is TRBJ1-6; no clear D gene. Germline CDR1 and CDR2: MDHEN and SYDVKM. Trimming cost V 3 bases and J 7 bases, with 4 bases left between them. The CDR3 loop spans 12 amino acids. For the CDR3, the DNA is TGTGCCAGCAGTTTGTTGAATTCACCCCTCCACTTT. Translating gives CASSLLNSPLHF.

The J gene is TRBJ1-3, the V gene TRBV25-1; D is uncertain. Trimming removed 7 bases at V and 0 bases at J, with 7 bases between. Germline V lookup: CDR1 MGHDK, CDR2 SYGVNS. The CDR3 length is 13 residues. CDR3 residues: CASNPISGNTIYF. In nucleotides, the CDR3 is TGTGCCAGCAACCCTATCTCTGGAAACACCATATATTTT.

This clone was recorded a few times. The chain recombines TRBV1 with TRBJ2-5. TRBV1 is flagged as a pseudogene. The CDR3 extends over 16 amino acids. The CDR3 DNA reads as TGCACCAGCAGCCATACCAAACGACGGGGGCGGATGGGCCAGTACTTC. It specifies CTSSHTKRRGRMGQYF.